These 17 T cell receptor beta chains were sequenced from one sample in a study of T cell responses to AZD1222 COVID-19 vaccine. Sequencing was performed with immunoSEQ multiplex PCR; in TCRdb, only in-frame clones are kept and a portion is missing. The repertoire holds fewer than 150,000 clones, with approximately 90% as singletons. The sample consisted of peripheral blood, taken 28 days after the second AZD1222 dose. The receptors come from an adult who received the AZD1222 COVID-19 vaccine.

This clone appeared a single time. The chain's CDR3 is CASSIDKGASYEQYF. CDR3 in DNA: TGTGCCAGTAGTATAGACAAGGGGGCCAGCTACGAGCAGTACTTC. The J gene is TRBJ2-7, the V gene TRBV19, with 7 bases lining up with TRBD1. The V segment lost 0 bases and the J segment 3 bases; nucleotides outside the gene matches: 5. This CDR3 comprises 15 residues. The germline V gene has CDR1 LNHDA and CDR2 SQIVND (reference sequence). The complete variable domain, with remaining parts taken from reference TRBV19 and TRBJ2-7, reads DGGITQSPKYLFRKEGQNVTLSCEQNLNHDAMYWYRQDPGQGLRLIYYSQIVNDFQKGDIAEGYSVSREKKESFPLTVTSAQKNPTAFYLCASSIDKGASYEQYFGPGTRLTVT.

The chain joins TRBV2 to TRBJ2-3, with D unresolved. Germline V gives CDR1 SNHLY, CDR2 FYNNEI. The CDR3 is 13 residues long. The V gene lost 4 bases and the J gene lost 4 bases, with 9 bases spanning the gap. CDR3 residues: CASSVLVPDTQYF. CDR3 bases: TGTGCCAGCAGTGTTCTAGTACCAGATACGCAGTATTTT.

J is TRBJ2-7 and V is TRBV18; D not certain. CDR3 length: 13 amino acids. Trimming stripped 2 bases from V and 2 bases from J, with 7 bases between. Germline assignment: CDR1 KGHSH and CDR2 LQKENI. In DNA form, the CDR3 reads TGTGCCAGCTCACCATTAGAGACCTACGAGCAGTACTTC. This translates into CASSPLETYEQYF.

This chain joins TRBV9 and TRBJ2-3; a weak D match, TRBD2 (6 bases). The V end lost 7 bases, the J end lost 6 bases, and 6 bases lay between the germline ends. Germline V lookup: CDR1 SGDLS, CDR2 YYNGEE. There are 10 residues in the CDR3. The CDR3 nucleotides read TGTGCCAGCGCGGGGGATACGCAGTATTTT. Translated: CASAGDTQYF.

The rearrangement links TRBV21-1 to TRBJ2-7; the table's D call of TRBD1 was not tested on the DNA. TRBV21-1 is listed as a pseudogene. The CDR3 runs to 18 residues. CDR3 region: CASSTRDRDSTSSYEQYF. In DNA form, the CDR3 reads TGTGCCAGCAGCACCCGGGACAGGGATTCCACTTCCTCCTACGAGCAGTACTTC.

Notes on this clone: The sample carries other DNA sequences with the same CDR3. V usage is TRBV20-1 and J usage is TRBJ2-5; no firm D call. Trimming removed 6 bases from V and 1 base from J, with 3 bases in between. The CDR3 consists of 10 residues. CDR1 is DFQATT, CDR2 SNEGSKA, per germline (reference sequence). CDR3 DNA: TGCAGTGCCAGCCAAGAGACCCAGTACTTC. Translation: CSASQETQYF.

CDR3 DNA: TGTGCCAGCAGCGTACGGGCGGGGGGCTCCACAGATACGCAGTATTTT. This gives the protein CASSVRAGGSTDTQYF. The chain couples TRBV9 to TRBJ2-3; the match to TRBD2 covers 8 bases. Germline assignment: CDR1 SGDLS and CDR2 YYNGEE. The CDR3 is made up of 16 amino acids. Unmatched junction bases numbered 6, after V lost 1 base and J lost 2 bases.

The CDR3: CASSQGRRVSYNEQFF. CDR3 in DNA: TGCGCCAGCAGCCAAGGTAGGAGGGTATCCTACAATGAGCAGTTCTTC. The chain uses TRBV4-1 and TRBJ2-1; a possible D gene is TRBD2 (6 bases). Germline CDR1 is MGHRA and CDR2 is YSYEKL. V was trimmed by 1 base and J by 1 base, leaving 11 bases between them. This CDR3 has 16 amino acids.

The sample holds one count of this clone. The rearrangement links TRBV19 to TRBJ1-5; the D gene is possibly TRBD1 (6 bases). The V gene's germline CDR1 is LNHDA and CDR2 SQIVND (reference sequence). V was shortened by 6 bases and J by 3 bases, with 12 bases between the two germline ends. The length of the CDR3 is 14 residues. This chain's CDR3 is CASSPRGPNQPQHF. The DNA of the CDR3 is TGTGCCAGTAGCCCACGGGGGCCCAATCAGCCCCAGCATTTT. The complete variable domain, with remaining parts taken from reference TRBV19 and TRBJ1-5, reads DGGITQSPKYLFRKEGQNVTLSCEQNLNHDAMYWYRQDPGQGLRLIYYSQIVNDFQKGDIAEGYSVSREKKESFPLTVTSAQKNPTAFYLCASSPRGPNQPQHFGDGTRLSIL.

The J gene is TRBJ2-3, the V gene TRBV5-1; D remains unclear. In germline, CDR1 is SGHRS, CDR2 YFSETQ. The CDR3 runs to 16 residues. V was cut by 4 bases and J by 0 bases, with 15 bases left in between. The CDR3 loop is CASSQNWGTSTDTQYF. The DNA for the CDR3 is TGCGCCAGCAGCCAAAACTGGGGTACGAGCACAGATACGCAGTATTTT.

Here the CDR3 DNA reads TGCGCCAGCAGCCGGGACAGGGGGAATGAGCAGTTCTTC. Encoded protein: CASSRDRGNEQFF. The V and J genes are TRBV5-1 and TRBJ2-1, with 11 bases aligning to TRBD1. The CDR3 sequence is 13 residues long. Germline V gives CDR1 SGHRS, CDR2 YFSETQ. The ends lost 4 bases at V and 7 bases at J; junction bases unmatched: 1.

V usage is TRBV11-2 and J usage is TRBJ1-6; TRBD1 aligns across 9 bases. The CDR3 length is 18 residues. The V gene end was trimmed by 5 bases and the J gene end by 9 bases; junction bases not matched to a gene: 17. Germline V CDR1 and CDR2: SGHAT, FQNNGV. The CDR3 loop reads CASSVTSAGTGLGSPLHF. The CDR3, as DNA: TGTGCCAGCAGCGTAACCAGCGCAGGGACAGGGTTGGGTTCACCCCTCCACTTT.

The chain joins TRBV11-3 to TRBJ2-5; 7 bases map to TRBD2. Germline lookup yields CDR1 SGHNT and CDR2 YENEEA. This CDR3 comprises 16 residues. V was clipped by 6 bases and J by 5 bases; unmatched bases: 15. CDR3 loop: CASSPPASGIYETQYF. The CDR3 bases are TGTGCCAGCAGTCCCCCGGCAAGCGGGATTTACGAGACCCAGTACTTC.

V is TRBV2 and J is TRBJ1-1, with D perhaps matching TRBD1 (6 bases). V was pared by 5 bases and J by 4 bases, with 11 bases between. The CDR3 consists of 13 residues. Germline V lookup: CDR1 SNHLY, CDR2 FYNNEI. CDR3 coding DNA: TGTGCCAGCAGTAGATTAGGGGGCACTGAAGCTTTCTTT. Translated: CASSRLGGTEAFF.

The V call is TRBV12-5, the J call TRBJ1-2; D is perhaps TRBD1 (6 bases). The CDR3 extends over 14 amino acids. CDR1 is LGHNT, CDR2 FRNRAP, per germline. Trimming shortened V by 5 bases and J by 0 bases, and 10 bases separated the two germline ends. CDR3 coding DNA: TGTGCTAGTGGTCCAAACAGGGCTAACTATGGCTACACCTTC. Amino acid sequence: CASGPNRANYGYTF.

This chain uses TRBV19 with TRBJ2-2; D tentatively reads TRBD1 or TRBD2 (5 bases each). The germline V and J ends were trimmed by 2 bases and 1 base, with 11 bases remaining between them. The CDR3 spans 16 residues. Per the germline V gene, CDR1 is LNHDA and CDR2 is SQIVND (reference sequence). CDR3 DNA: TGTGCCAGTAGTATACTGGGACGGGAGAACACCGGGGAGCTGTTTTTT. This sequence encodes CASSILGRENTGELFF.

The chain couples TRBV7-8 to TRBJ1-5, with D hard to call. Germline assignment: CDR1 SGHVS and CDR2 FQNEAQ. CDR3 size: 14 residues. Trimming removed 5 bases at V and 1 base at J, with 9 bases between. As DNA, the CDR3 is TGTGCCAGCAGCGTCCAGGCCAGCAATCAGCCCCAGCATTTT. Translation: CASSVQASNQPQHF.